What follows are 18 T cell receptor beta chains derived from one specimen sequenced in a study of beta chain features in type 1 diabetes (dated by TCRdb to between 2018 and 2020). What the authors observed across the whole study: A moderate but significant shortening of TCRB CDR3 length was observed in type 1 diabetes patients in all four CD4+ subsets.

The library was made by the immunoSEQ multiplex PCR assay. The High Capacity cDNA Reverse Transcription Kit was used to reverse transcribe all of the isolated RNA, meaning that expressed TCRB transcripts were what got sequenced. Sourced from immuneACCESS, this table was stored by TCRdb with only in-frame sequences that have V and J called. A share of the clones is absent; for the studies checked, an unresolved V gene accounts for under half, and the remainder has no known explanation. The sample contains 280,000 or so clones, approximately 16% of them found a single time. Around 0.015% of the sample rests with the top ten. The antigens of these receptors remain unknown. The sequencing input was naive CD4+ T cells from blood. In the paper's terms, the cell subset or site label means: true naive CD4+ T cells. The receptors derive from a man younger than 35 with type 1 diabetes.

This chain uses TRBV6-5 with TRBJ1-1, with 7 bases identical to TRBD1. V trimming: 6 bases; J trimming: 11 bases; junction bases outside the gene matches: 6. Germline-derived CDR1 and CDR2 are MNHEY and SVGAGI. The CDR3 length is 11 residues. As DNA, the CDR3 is TGTGCCAGCAGGGAGACAGGGACGGCTTTCTTT. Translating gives CASRETGTAFF.

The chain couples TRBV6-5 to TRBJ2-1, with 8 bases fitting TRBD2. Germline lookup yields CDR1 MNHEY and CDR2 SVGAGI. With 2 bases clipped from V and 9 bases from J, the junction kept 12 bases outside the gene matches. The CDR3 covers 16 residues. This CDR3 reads CASSYSSASGSGEQFF. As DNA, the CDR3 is TGTGCCAGCAGTTACAGCTCGGCTAGCGGGTCGGGTGAGCAGTTCTTC.

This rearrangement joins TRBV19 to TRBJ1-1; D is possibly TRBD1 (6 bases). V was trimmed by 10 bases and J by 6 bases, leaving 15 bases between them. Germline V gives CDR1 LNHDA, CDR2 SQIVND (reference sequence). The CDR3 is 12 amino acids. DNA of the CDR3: TGTGCCACCCTAAGGGGGGGTTCTGAAGCTTTCTTT. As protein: CATLRGGSEAFF. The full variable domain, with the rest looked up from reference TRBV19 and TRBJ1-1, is DGGITQSPKYLFRKEGQNVTLSCEQNLNHDAMYWYRQDPGQGLRLIYYSQIVNDFQKGDIAEGYSVSREKKESFPLTVTSAQKNPTAFYLCATLRGGSEAFFGQGTRLTVV.

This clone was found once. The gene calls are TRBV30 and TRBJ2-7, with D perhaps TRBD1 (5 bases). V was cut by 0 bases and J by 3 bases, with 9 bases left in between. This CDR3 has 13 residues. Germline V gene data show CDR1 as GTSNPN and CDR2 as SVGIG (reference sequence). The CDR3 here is CAWSVGHLYEQYF. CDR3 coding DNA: TGTGCCTGGAGTGTAGGACACCTCTACGAGCAGTACTTC.

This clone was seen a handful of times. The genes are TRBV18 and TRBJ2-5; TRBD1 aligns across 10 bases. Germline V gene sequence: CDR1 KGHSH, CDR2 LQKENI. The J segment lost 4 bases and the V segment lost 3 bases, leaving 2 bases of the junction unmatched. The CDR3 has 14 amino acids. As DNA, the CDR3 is TGTGCCAGCTCACCGGGGACAGGGGCAGAGACCCAGTACTTC. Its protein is CASSPGTGAETQYF.

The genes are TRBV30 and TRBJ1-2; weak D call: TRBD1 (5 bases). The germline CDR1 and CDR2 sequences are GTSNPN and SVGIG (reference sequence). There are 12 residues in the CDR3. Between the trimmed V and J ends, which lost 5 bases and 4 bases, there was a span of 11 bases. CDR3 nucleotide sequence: TGTGCCTGGGCCGGGACTTCCTATGGCTACACCTTC. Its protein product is CAWAGTSYGYTF.

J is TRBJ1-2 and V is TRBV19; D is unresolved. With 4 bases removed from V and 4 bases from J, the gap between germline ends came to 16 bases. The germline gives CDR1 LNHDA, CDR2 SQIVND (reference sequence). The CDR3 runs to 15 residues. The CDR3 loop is CASSRSYQDFYGYTF. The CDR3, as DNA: TGTGCCAGTAGTAGGTCTTACCAGGATTTCTATGGCTACACCTTC.

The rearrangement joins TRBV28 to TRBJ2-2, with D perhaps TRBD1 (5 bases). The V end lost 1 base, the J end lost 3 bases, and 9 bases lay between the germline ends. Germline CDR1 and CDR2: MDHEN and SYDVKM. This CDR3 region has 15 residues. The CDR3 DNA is TGTGCCAGCAGTTTATCGGCCAGGGACACCGGGGAGCTGTTTTTT. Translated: CASSLSARDTGELFF.

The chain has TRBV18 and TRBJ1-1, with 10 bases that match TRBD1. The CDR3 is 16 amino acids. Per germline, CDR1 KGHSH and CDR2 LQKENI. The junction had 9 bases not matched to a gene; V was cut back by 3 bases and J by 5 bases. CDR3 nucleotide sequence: TGTGCCAGCTCACCTCAAAGGGACAGGGGAAGAACTGAAGCTTTCTTT. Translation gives CASSPQRDRGRTEAFF.

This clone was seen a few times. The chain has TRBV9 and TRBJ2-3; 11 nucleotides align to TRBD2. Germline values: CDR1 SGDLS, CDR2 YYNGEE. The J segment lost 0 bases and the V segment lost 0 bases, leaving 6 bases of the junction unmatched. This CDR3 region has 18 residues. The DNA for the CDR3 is TGTGCCAGCAGCGTAGCTAGCGGGGGGCCGAGTAGCACAGATACGCAGTATTTT. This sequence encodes CASSVASGGPSSTDTQYF.

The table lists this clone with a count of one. CDR3: CASSQEAGTSGRWGDTQYF. CDR3 DNA: TGTGCCAGCAGCCAAGAAGCCGGGACTAGCGGGAGATGGGGGGATACGCAGTATTTT. The chain carries TRBV4-2 and TRBJ2-3; 14 bases are shared with TRBD2. With V trimmed by 0 bases and J by 6 bases, 11 bases remained unmatched. This CDR3 spans 19 amino acids. CDR1 LGHNA and CDR2 YNFKEQ come from the germline V gene.

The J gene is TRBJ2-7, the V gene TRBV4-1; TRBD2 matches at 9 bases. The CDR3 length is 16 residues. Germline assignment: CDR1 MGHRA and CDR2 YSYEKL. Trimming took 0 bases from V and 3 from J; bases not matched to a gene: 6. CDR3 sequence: CASSQDGAGGLYEQYF. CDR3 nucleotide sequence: TGCGCCAGCAGCCAAGATGGAGCGGGGGGACTCTACGAGCAGTACTTC.

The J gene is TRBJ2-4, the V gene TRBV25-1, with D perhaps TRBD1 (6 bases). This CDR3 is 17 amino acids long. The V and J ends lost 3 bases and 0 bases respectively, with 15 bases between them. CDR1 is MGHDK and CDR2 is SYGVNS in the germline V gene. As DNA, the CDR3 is TGTGCCAGCAGTGATGATGGGGGCCCACTAGCCAAAAACATTCAGTACTTC. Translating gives CASSDDGGPLAKNIQYF.

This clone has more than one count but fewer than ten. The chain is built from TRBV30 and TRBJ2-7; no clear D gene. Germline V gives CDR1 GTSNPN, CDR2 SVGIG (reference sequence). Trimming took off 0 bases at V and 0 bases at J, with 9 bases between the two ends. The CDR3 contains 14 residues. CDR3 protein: CAWSVAGSSYEQYF. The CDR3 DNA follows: TGTGCCTGGAGTGTAGCAGGCAGCTCCTACGAGCAGTACTTC.

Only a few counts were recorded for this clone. Here the CDR3 reads CASSLSGWEGYTF. In DNA form, the CDR3 reads TGTGCCAGCAGCTTATCGGGCTGGGAGGGCTACACCTTC. The chain couples TRBV5-4 to TRBJ1-2, with D unresolved. Trimming took 2 bases from V and 8 from J, leaving 13 bases between them. Germline loops: CDR1 SGHNT, CDR2 YYREEE (reference sequence). The CDR3 spans 13 residues. Looking up the rest from reference TRBV5-4 and TRBJ1-2 gives the full variable domain: ETGVTQSPTHLIKTRGQQVTLRCSSQSGHNTVSWYQQALGQGPQFIFQYYREEENGRGNFPPRFSGLQFPNYSSELNVNALELDDSALYLCASSLSGWEGYTFGSGTRLTVV.

DNA of the CDR3: TGCGCCAGCGCGACTAGCGGGCTTTCCCATACGCAGTATTTT. This encodes CASATSGLSHTQYF. This chain connects TRBV10-2 to TRBJ2-3; 10 bases align to TRBD2. The V segment lost 8 bases and the J segment 7 bases; nucleotides outside the gene matches: 9. Germline values: CDR1 WSHSY, CDR2 SAAADI. CDR3 length: 14 residues.

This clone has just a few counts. The CDR3 here is CASSPPSGGSFSYNEQFF. CDR3 nucleotides: TGTGCCAGCAGCCCCCCAAGCGGGGGATCCTTCTCCTACAATGAGCAGTTCTTC. This chain uses TRBV5-4 with TRBJ2-1; 8 nucleotides match TRBD2. CDR1 and CDR2 (germline): SGHNT, YYREEE (reference sequence). The CDR3 spans 18 residues. J gave up 0 bases and V 4 bases, and 12 bases lay outside the gene matches.

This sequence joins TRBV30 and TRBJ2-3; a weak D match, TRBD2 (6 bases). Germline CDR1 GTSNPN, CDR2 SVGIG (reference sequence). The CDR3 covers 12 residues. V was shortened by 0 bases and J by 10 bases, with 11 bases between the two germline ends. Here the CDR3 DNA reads TGTGCCTGGAGTGTAGGAGGGAGTCCGCAGTATTTT. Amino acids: CAWSVGGSPQYF.